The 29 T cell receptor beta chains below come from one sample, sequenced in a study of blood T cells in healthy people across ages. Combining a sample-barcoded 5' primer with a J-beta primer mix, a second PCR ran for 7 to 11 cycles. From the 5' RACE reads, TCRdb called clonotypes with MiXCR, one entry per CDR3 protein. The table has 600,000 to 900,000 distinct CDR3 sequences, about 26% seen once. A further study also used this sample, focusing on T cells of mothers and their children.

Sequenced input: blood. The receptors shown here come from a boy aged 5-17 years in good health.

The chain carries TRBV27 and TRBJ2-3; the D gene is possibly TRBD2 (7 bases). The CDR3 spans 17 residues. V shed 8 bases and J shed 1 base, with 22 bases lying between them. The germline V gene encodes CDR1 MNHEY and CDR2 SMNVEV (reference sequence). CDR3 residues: CASLLRGGLWGTDTQYF. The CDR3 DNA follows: TGTGCCAGCCTCCTTAGGGGGGGACTCTGGGGCACAGATACGCAGTATTTT.

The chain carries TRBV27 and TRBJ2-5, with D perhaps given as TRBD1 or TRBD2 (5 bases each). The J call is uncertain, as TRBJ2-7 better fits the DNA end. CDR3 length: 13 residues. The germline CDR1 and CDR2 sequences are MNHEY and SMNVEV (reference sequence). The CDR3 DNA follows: TGTGCCAGCAGTAACCGGGACGGTTACGAGCAGTACTTC. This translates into CASSNRDGYEQYF.

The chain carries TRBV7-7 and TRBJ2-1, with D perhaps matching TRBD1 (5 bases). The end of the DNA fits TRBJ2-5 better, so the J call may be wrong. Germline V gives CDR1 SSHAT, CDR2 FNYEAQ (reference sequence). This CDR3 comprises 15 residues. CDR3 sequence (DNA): TGTGCCAGCAGCTTAAACAAAGGGGCTCGGGAGACCCAGTACTTC. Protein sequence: CASSLNKGARETQYF.

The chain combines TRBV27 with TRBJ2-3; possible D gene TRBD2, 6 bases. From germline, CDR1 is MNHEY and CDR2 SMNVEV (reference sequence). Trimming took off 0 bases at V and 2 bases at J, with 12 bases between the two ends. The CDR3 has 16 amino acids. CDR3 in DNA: TGTGCCAGCAGTTTATCCCGCGGGGAGACCACAGATACGCAGTATTTT. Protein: CASSLSRGETTDTQYF.

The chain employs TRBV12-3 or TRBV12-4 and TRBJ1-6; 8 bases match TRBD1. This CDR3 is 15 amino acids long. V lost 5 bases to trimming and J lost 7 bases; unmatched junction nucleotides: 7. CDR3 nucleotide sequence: TGTGCCAGCAGTCTCAGACAGGGGAACAATTCACCCCTCCACTTT. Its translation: CASSLRQGNNSPLHF.

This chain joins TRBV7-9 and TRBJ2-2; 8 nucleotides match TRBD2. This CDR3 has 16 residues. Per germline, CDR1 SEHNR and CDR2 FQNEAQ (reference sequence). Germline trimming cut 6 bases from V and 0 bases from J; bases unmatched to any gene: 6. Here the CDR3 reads CASRISGGPNTGELFF. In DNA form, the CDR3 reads TGTGCCAGCAGGATTTCGGGGGGGCCGAACACCGGGGAGCTGTTTTTT.

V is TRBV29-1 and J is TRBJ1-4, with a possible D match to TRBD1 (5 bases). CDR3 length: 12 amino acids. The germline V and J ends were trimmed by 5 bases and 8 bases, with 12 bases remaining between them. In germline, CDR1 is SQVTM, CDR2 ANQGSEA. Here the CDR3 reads CSVMGLDEKLFF. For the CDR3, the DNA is TGCAGCGTTATGGGACTCGACGAAAAACTGTTTTTT.

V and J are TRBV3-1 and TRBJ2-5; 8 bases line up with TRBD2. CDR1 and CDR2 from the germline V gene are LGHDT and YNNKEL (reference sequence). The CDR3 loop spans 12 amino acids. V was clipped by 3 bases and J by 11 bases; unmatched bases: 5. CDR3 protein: CASSHRGGPQYF. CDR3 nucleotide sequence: TGTGCCAGCAGCCACCGGGGGGGCCCTCAGTACTTC.

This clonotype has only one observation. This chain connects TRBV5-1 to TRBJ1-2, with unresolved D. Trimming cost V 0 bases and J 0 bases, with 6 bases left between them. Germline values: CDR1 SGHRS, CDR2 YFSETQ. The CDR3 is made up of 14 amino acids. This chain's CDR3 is CASSLVPSNYGYTF. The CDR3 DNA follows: TGCGCCAGCAGCTTGGTACCGTCTAACTATGGCTACACCTTC.

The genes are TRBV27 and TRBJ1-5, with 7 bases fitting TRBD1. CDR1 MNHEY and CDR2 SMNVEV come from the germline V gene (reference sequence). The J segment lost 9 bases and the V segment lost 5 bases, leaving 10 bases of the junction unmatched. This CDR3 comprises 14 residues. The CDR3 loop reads CASSPQGVPPPQHF. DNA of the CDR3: TGTGCCAGCAGTCCCCAGGGGGTCCCCCCGCCCCAGCATTTT.

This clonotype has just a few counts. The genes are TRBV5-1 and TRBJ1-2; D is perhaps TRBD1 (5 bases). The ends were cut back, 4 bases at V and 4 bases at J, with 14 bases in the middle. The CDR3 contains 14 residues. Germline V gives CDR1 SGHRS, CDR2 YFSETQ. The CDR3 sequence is CASSPGRGSYGYTF. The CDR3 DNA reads TGCGCCAGCAGCCCGGGACGAGGTTCCTATGGCTACACCTTC.

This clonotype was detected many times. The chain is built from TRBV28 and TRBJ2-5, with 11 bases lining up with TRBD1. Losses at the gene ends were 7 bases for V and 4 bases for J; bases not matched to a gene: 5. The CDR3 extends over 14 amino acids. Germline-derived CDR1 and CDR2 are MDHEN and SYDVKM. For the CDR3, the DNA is TGTGCCAGCACCATGGGACAGGGGGGAGAGACCCAGTACTTC. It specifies CASTMGQGGETQYF.

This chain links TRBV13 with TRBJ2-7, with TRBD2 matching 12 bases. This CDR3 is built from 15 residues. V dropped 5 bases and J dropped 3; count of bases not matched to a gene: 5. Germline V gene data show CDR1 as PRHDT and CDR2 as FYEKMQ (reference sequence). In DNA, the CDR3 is TGTGCCAGCAGCAGACTAGCGGGAGCCCTCTACGAGCAGTACGTC. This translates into CASSRLAGALYEQYV.

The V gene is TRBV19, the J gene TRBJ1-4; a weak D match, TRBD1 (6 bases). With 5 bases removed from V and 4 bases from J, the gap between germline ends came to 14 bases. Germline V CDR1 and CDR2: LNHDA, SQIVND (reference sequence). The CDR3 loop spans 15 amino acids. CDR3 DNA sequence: TGTGCCAGTAGTTCTGGGGGCCGGAGTAATGAAAAACTGTTTTTT. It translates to CASSSGGRSNEKLFF.

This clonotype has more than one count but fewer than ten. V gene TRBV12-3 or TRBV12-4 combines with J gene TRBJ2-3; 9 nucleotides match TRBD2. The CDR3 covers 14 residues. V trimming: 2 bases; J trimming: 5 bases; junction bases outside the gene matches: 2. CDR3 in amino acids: CASSLSGGRDTQYF. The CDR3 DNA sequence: TGTGCCAGCAGTTTAAGCGGGGGGAGAGATACGCAGTATTTT.

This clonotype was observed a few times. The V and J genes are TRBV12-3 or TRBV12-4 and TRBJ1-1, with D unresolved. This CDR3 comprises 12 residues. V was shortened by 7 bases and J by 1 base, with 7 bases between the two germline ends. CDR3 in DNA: TGTGCCAGCAAGGAGCCGAACACTGAAGCTTTCTTT. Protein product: CASKEPNTEAFF.

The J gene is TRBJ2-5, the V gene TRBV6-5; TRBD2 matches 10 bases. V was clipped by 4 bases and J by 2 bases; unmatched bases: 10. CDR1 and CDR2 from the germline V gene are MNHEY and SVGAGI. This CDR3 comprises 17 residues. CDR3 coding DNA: TGTGCCAGCAGTTCCACCCCCCCTAGCGGGGGACAAGAGACCCAGTACTTC. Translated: CASSSTPPSGGQETQYF.

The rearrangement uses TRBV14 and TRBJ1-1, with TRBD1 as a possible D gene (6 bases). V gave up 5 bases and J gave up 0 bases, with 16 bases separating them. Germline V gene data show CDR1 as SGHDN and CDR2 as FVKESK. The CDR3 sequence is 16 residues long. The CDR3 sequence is CASSARGGTMNTEAFF. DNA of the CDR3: TGTGCCAGCAGCGCTAGAGGGGGGACCATGAACACTGAAGCTTTCTTT.

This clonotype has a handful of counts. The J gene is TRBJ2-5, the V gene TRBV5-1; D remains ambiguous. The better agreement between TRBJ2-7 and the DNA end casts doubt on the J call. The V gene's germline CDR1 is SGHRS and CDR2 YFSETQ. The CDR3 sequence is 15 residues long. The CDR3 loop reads CASSLRVGGSYEQYF. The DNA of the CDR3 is TGCGCCAGCAGCTTAAGGGTCGGCGGCTCCTACGAGCAGTACTTC.

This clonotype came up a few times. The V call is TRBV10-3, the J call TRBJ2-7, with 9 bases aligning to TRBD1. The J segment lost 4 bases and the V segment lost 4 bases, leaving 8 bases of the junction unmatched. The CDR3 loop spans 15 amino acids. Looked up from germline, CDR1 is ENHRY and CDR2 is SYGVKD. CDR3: CAISGPGQGDYEQYF. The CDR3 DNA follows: TGTGCCATCAGTGGACCGGGACAGGGTGATTACGAGCAGTACTTC.

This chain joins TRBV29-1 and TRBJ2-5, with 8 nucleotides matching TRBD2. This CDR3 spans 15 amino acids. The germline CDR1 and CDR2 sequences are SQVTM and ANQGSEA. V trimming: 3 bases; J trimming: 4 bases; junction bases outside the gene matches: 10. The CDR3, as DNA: TGCAGCGTTGAGAGGGCGGGGGGCTGGGGAGAGACCCAGTACTTC. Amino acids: CSVERAGGWGETQYF. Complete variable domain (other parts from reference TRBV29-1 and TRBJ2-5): SAVISQKPSRDICQRGTSLTIQCQVDSQVTMMFWYRQQPGQSLTLIATANQGSEATYESGFVIDKFPISRPNLTFSTLTVSNMSPEDSSIYLCSVERAGGWGETQYFGPGTRLLVL.

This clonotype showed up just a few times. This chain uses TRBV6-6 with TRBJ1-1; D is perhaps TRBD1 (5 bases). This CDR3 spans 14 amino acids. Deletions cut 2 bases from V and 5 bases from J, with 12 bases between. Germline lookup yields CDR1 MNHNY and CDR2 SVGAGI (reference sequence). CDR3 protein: CASSYPGDGTEAFF. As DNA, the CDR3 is TGTGCCAGCAGTTACCCCGGGGACGGGACTGAAGCTTTCTTT.

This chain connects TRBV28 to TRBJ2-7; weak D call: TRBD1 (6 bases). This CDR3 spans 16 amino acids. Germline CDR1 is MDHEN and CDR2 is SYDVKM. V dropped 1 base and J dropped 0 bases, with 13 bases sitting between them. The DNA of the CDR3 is TGTGCCAGCAGTTTATCAGGACAGAGAAGCTCCTACGAGCAGTACTTC. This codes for CASSLSGQRSSYEQYF.

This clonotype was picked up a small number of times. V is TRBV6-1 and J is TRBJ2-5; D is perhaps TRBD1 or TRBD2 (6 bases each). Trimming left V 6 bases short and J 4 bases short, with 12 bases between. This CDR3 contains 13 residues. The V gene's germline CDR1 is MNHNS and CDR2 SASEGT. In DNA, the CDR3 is TGTGCCAGCAGGGAGGGGGTGGGAGAGACCCAGTACTTC. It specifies CASREGVGETQYF.

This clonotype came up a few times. The CDR3 bases are TGCAGTGCTCTTAGTGCCAGGGATAACACTGAAGCTTTCTTT. It encodes CSALSARDNTEAFF. V usage is TRBV20-1 and J usage is TRBJ1-1; D might be TRBD1 (5 bases). The germline V gene encodes CDR1 DFQATT and CDR2 SNEGSKA (reference sequence). V was trimmed by 5 bases and J by 2 bases, leaving 15 bases between them. The CDR3 is 14 amino acids.

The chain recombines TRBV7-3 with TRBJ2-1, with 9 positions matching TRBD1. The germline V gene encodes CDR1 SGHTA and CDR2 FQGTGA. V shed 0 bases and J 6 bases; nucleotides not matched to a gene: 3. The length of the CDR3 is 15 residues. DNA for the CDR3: TGTGCCAGCAGCTTAACTGGGGACAGGGTCAATGAGCAGTTCTTC. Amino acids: CASSLTGDRVNEQFF.

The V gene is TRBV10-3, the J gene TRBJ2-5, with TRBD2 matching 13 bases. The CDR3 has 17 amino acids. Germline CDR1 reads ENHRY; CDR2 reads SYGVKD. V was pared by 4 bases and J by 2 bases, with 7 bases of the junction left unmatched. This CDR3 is CAISVSGTSGVQETQYF. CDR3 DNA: TGTGCCATCAGTGTTTCCGGGACTAGCGGGGTTCAAGAGACCCAGTACTTC.

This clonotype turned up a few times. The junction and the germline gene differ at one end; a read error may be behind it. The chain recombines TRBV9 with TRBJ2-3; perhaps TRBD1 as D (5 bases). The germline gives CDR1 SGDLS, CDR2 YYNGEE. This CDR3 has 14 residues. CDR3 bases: TGTGCCAACAGCGAGGTGGGGCTGGGGGATACGCAGTATTTT. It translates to CANSEVGLGDTQYF.

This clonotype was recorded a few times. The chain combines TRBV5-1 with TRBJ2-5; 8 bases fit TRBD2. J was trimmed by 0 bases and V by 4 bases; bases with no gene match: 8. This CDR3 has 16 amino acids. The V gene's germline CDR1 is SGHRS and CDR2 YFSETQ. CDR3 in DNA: TGCGCCAGCAGCCTTGGGCCAGCGGGGGACCAAGAGACCCAGTACTTC. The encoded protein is CASSLGPAGDQETQYF.